The 10 T cell receptor beta chains given below trace back to one sample, sequenced in a study of blood T cell repertoires in COVID-19. Profiled with immunoSEQ multiplex PCR; TCRdb holds only in-frame clones, not every one. The repertoire includes some 48,000 clones, 80% to 90% of them detected once, and around 2.9% sits in the top ten. The specimen was peripheral blood. These receptors were collected from a woman aged 80 or over with acute or convalescent COVID-19.

This clone was observed a single time. V gene TRBV6-5 combines with J gene TRBJ1-1; D may be TRBD1 (5 bases). V lost 5 bases and J 0 bases, leaving 13 bases between the germline ends. This CDR3 has 15 amino acids. CDR1 is MNHEY and CDR2 is SVGAGI in the germline V gene. This CDR3 reads CASSPWGTMNTEAFF. As DNA, the CDR3 is TGTGCCAGCAGTCCGTGGGGCACTATGAACACTGAAGCTTTCTTT.

This sequence joins TRBV7-9 and TRBJ2-2, with D maybe TRBD1 (5 bases). In germline, CDR1 is SEHNR, CDR2 FQNEAQ (reference sequence). Trimming took off 7 bases at V and 0 bases at J, with 6 bases between the two ends. The CDR3 has 13 residues. This CDR3 is CASKGANTGELFF. The CDR3 DNA sequence: TGTGCCAGCAAAGGGGCGAACACCGGGGAGCTGTTTTTT.

V is TRBV7-8 and J is TRBJ2-2, with 8 bases that match TRBD1. Germline V lookup: CDR1 SGHVS, CDR2 FQNEAQ. V lost 4 bases to trimming and J lost 6 bases; unmatched junction nucleotides: 7. CDR3 length equals 15 residues. CDR3 sequence reads: CASSSQGARAGELFF. The CDR3 DNA is TGTGCCAGCAGCTCCCAGGGGGCGCGGGCCGGGGAGCTGTTTTTT.

This chain connects TRBV10-3 to TRBJ1-1; 7 nucleotides line up with TRBD1. Germline V gene sequence: CDR1 ENHRY, CDR2 SYGVKD. Losses at the gene ends were 6 bases for V and 3 bases for J; bases not matched to a gene: 1. This CDR3 is built from 12 residues. The CDR3 sequence: CAIRQGDTEAFF. DNA of the CDR3: TGTGCCATCAGGCAGGGGGACACTGAAGCTTTCTTT.

This chain uses TRBV27 with TRBJ2-2, with TRBD1 identical over 8 bases. V was pared by 5 bases and J by 1 base, with 9 bases of the junction left unmatched. Per germline, CDR1 MNHEY and CDR2 SMNVEV (reference sequence). The CDR3 is 17 residues long. CDR3 DNA sequence: TGTGCCAGCAGTCCCCTGTTCGGGACAGGGAACACCGGGGAGCTGTTTTTT. Residues: CASSPLFGTGNTGELFF.

The rearrangement joins TRBV19 to TRBJ1-2, with 9 positions matching TRBD1. Germline assignment: CDR1 LNHDA and CDR2 SQIVND (reference sequence). There are 14 residues in the CDR3. The V segment lost 5 bases and the J segment 4 bases; nucleotides outside the gene matches: 5. The CDR3 DNA is TGTGCCAGTAGTTCTAGGGGACAGGGCTATGGCTACACCTTC. Protein product: CASSSRGQGYGYTF.

This clone was found once. J is TRBJ1-2 and V is TRBV7-9; D ambiguous. The germline V gene has CDR1 SEHNR and CDR2 FQNEAQ (reference sequence). This CDR3 has 14 residues. The V and J ends lost 1 base and 5 bases respectively, with 11 bases between them. The CDR3 protein is CASSLETRAYGYTF. In DNA, the CDR3 is TGTGCCAGCAGCTTAGAGACGAGGGCGTATGGCTACACCTTC.

The chain joins TRBV7-3 to TRBJ2-2, with D unresolved. This CDR3 comprises 13 residues. Germline V gene lookup returns CDR1 SGHTA and CDR2 FQGTGA. Between the trimmed V and J ends, which lost 5 bases and 4 bases, there was a span of 8 bases. CDR3 amino acids: CASSMLSTGELFF. As DNA, the CDR3 is TGTGCCAGCAGCATGCTTAGCACCGGGGAGCTGTTTTTT.

The chain links TRBV12-3 or TRBV12-4 to TRBJ2-7, with D maybe TRBD1 (5 bases). The V end lost 0 bases, the J end lost 6 bases, and 9 bases lay between the germline ends. The CDR3 is made up of 13 amino acids. CDR3 DNA: TGTGCCAGCAGTTTAGCGGGGCCCTCCGAGCAGTACTTC. Translation: CASSLAGPSEQYF.

The chain combines TRBV7-6 with TRBJ1-2; perhaps TRBD1 as D (6 bases). The germline gives CDR1 SGHVS, CDR2 FNYEAQ. V was shortened by 5 bases and J by 8 bases, with 24 bases between the two germline ends. CDR3 length equals 16 residues. CDR3 sequence reads: CASSLPGHLISEGYTF. Written as DNA, the CDR3 is TGTGCCAGCAGCCTCCCGGGACACCTTATCAGTGAGGGCTACACCTTC.